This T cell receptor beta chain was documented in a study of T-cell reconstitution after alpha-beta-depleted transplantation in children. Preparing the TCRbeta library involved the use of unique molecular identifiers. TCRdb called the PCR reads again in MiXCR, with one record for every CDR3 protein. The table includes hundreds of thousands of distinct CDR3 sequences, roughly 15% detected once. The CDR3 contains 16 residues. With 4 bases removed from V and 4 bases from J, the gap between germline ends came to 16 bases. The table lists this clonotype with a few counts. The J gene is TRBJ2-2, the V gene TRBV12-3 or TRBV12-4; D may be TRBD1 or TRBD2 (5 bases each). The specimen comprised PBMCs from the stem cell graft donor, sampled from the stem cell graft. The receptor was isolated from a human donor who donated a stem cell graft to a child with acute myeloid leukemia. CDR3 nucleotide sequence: TGTGCCAGCAGTTACGGGACGGCAAGGCGCACCGGGGAGCTGTTTTTT. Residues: CASSYGTARRTGELFF.